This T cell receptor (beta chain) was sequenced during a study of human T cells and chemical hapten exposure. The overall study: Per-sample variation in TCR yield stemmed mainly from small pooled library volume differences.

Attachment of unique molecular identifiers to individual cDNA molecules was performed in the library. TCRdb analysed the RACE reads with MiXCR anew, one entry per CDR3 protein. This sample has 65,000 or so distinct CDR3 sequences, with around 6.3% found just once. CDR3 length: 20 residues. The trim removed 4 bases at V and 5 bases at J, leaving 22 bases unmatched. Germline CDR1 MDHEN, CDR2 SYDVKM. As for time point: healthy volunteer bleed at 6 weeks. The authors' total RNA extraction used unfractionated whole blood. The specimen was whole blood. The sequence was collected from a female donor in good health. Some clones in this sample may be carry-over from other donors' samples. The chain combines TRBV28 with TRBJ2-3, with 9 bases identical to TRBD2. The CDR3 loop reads CASSSSKAPGLAGTEDTQYF. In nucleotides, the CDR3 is TGTGCCAGCAGTTCCTCAAAGGCACCCGGTCTAGCGGGAACCGAAGATACGCAGTATTTT.